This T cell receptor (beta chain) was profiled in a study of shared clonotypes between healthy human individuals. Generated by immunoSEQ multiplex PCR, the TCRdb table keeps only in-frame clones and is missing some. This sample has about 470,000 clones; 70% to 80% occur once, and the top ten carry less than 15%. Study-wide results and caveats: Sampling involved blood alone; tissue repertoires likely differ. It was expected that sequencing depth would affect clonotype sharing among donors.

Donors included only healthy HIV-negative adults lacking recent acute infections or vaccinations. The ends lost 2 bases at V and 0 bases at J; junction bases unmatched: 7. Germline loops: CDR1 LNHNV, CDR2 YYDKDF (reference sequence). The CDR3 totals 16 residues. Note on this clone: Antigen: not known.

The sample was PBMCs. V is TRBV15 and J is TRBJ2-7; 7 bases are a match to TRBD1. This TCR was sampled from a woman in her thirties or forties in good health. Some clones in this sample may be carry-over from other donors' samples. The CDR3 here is CATSRLGTDPSYEQYF. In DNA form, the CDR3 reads TGTGCCACCAGCAGACTTGGGACAGATCCCTCCTACGAGCAGTACTTC.